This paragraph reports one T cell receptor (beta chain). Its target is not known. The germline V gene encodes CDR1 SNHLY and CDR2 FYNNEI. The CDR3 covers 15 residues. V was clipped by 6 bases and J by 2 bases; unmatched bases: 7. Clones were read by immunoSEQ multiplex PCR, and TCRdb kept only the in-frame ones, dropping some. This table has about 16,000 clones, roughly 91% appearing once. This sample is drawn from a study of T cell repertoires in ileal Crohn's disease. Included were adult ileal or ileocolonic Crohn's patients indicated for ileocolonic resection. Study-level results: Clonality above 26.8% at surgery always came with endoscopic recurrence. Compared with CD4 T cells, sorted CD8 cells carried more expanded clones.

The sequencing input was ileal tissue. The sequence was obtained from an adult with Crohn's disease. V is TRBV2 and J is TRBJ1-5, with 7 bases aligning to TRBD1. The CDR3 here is CASSVQGQGNQPQHF. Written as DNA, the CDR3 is TGTGCCAGCAGCGTCCAAGGACAGGGCAATCAGCCCCAGCATTTT.